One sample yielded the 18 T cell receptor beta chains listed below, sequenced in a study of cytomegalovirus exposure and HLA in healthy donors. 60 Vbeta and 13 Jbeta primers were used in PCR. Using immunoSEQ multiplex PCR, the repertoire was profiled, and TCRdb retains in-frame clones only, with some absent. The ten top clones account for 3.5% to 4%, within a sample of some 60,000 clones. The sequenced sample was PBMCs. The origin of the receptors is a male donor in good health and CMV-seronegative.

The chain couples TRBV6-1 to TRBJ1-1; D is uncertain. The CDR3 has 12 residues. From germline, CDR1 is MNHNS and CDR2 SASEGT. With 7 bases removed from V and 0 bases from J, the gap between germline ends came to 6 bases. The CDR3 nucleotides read TGTGCCAGCATTTTTATGAACACTGAAGCTTTCTTT. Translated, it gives CASIFMNTEAFF.

The CDR3: CASSPPPPGQTYEQYF. CDR3 DNA sequence: TGTGCCAGCAGTCCTCCCCCGCCGGGACAGACCTACGAGCAGTACTTC. This rearrangement joins TRBV28 to TRBJ2-7, with 7 bases aligning to TRBD1. Trimming at V came to 5 bases and at J to 2 bases, leaving 12 bases not matched to a gene. This CDR3 spans 16 amino acids. Germline V gene data show CDR1 as MDHEN and CDR2 as SYDVKM.

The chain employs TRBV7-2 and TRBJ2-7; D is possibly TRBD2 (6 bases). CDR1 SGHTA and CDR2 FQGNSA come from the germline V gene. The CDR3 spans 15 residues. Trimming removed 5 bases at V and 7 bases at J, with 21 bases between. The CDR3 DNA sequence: TGTGCCAGCAGCCCCCCCGGGACTGTCACAATGGAGCAGTACTTC. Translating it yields CASSPPGTVTMEQYF.

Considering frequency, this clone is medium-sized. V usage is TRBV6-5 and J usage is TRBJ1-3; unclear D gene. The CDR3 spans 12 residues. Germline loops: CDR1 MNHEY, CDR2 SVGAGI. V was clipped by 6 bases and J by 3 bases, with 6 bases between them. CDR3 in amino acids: CASRSGGNTIYF. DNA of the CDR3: TGTGCCAGCAGATCGGGTGGAAACACCATATATTTT.

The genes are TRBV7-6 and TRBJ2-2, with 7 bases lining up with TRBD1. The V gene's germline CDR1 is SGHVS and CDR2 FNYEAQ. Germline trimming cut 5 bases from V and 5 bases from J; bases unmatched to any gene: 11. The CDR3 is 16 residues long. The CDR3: CASSPLQGQGTGELFF. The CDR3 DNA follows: TGTGCCAGCAGCCCTCTACAGGGGCAAGGTACCGGGGAGCTGTTTTTT.

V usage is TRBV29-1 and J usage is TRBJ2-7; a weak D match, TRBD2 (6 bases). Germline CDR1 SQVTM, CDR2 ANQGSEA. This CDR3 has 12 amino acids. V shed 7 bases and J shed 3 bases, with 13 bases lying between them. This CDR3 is CSASLGGYEQYF. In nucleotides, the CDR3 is TGCAGCGCTAGTCTGGGGGGCTACGAGCAGTACTTC.

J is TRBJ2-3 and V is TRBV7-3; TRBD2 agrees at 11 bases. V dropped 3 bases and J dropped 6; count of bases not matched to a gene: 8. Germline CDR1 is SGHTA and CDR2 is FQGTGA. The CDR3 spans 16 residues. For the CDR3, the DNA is TGTGCCAGCAGCTTGTCGTTAGCGGGGGGGCGGGATACGCAGTATTTT. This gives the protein CASSLSLAGGRDTQYF.

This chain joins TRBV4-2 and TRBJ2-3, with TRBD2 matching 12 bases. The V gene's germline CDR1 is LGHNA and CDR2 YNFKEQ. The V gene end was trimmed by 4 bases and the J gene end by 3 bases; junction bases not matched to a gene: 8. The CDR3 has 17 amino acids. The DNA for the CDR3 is TGTGCCAGCAGCCCCCGACTAGCGGGGGAGGGAACAGATACGCAGTATTTT. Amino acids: CASSPRLAGEGTDTQYF.

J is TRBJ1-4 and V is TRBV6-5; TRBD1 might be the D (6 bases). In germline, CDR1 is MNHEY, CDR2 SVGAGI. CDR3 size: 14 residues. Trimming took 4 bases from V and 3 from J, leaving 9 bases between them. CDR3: CASSFGQSNEKLFF. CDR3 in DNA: TGTGCCAGCAGTTTTGGACAGTCTAATGAAAAACTGTTTTTT.

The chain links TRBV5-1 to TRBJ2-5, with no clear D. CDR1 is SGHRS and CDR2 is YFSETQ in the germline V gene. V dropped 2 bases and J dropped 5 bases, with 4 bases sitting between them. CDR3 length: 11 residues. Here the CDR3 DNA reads TGCGCCAGCAGCTTCATGGAGACCCAGTACTTC. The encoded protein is CASSFMETQYF.

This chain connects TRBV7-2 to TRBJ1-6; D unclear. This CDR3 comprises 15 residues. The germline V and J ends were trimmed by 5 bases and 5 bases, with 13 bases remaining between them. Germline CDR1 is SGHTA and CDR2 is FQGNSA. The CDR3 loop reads CASSPPGIHNSPLHF. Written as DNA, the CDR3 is TGTGCCAGCAGCCCCCCGGGGATCCATAATTCACCCCTCCACTTT. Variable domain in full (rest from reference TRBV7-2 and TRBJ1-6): GAGVSQSPSNKVTEKGKDVELRCDPISGHTALYWYRQSLGQGLEFLIYFQGNSAPDKSGLPSDRFSAERTGGSVSTLTIQRTQQEDSAVYLCASSPPGIHNSPLHFGNGTRLTVT.

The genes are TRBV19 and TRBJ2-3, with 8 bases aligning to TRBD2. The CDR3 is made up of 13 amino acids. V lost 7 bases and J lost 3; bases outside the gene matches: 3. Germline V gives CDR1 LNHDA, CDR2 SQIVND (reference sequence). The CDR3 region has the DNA TGTGCCAGTATGCCGGGAGGGACAGATACGCAGTATTTT. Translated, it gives CASMPGGTDTQYF. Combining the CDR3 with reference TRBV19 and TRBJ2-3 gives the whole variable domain DGGITQSPKYLFRKEGQNVTLSCEQNLNHDAMYWYRQDPGQGLRLIYYSQIVNDFQKGDIAEGYSVSREKKESFPLTVTSAQKNPTAFYLCASMPGGTDTQYFGPGTRLTVL.

The CDR3 sequence: CASSPRGGGTYTDTQYF. Here the CDR3 DNA reads TGTGCCAGCAGCCCGAGGGGCGGGGGAACCTACACAGATACGCAGTATTTT. V is TRBV4-2 and J is TRBJ2-3; TRBD2 agrees at 7 bases. The germline CDR1 and CDR2 sequences are LGHNA and YNFKEQ. The CDR3 loop spans 17 amino acids. With 4 bases clipped from V and 2 bases from J, the junction kept 12 bases outside the gene matches.

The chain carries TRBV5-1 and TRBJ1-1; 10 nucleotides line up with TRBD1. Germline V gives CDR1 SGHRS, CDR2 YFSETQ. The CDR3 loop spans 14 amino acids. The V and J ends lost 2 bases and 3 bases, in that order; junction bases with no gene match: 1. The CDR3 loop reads CASSFGTGDTEAFF. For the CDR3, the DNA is TGCGCCAGCAGCTTCGGGACAGGGGACACTGAAGCTTTCTTT.

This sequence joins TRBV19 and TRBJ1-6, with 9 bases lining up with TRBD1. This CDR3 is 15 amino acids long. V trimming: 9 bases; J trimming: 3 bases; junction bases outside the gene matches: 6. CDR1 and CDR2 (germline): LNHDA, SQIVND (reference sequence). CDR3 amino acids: CASSGTGFYNSPLHF. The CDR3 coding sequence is TGTGCCAGCTCCGGGACAGGGTTCTATAATTCACCCCTCCACTTT.

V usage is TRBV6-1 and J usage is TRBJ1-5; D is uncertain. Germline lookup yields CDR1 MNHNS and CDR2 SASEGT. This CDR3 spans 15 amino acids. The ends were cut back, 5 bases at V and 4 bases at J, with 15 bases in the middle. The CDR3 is CASSTQEAINQPQHF. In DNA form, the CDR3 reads TGTGCCAGCAGTACCCAGGAGGCGATTAATCAGCCCCAGCATTTT.

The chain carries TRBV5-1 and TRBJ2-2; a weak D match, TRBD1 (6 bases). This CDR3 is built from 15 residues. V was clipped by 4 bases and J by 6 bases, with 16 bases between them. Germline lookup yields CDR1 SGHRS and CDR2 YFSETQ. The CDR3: CASSPLEKGAGELFF. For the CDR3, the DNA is TGCGCCAGCAGCCCCCTTGAGAAGGGGGCCGGGGAGCTGTTTTTT.

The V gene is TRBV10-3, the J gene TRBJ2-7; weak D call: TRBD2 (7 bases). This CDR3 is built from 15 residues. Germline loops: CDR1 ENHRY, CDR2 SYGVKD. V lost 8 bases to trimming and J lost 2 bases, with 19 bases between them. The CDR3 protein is CAISEGGVGTYEQYF. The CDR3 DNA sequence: TGTGCCATCTCCGAGGGGGGGGTTGGAACCTACGAGCAGTACTTC.